Listed below are T cell receptor beta chains from one sample, sequenced in a study of blood T cell repertoires in COVID-19. Generated by immunoSEQ multiplex PCR, the TCRdb table keeps only in-frame clones and is missing some. This sample has 210,000 or so clones, with roughly 80% found just once. The sequenced material came from peripheral blood. The receptors were gathered from a woman aged 80 or over with acute or convalescent COVID-19. Each CDR3 is given with its conserved first and last residue. A D gene is named only where the DNA matches it firmly. Clone size is given for some rows only: seen once, a few or many times, or a class if the clone is expanded.

TRBD2 | TRBJ2-1 | - | TRBV27 | TGTGCCAGCAGTACTCGGACTAGCGGGAGGGCCAGGGACAATGAGCAGTTCTTC | CASSTRTSGRARDNEQFF
TRBD1 | TRBJ1-2 | - | TRBV6-5 | TGTGCCAGCAGTTACCATGGACAGGGTGAAAATTATGGCTACACCTTC | CASSYHGQGENYGYTF
TRBD1 | TRBJ1-1 | once | TRBV6-4 | TGTGCCAGCAGCGGACAGGGGGCGACTGAAGCTTTCTTT | CASSGQGATEAFF
- | TRBJ1-3 | - | TRBV5-1 | TGCGCCAGCAGCTTGGTGGGCACTGGAAACACCATATATTTT | CASSLVGTGNTIYF
TRBD2 | TRBJ2-1 | - | TRBV7-2 | TGTGCCAGCAGCCACGGGACTAGCCACAATGAGCAGTTCTTC | CASSHGTSHNEQFF
TRBD1 | TRBJ2-1 | - | TRBV9 | TGTGCCAGCAGCCCCTATTCCGGACAGGGCTACAATGAGCAGTTCTTC | CASSPYSGQGYNEQFF
- | TRBJ1-5 | - | TRBV3-1/TRBV3-2 | TGTGCCAGCAGCCCAGGGGAGGGCCAGCCCCAGCATTTT | CASSPGEGQPQHF
TRBD1 | TRBJ2-3 | - | TRBV28 | TGTGCCAGCAGTCGGACAGGGGGAACCACAGATACGCAGTATTTT | CASSRTGGTTDTQYF
TRBD2 | TRBJ2-7 | once | TRBV28 | TGTGCCAGCAGTTCAGCTAGCGGGGGAAGAGGCGAGCAGTACTTC | CASSSASGGRGEQYF
- | TRBJ1-2 | few | TRBV10-3 | TGTGCCATCAGTCCCGGTCAAGACTATGGCTACACCTTC | CAISPGQDYGYTF
TRBD1 | TRBJ1-1 | - | TRBV19 | TGTGCCAGTAGTACAACAGGGGAGACTGAAGCTTTCTTT | CASSTTGETEAFF
TRBD2 | TRBJ2-1 | - | TRBV2 | TGTGCCAGCAGTAAACGAAGCGGGGCCGCCTACAATGAGCAGTTCTTC | CASSKRSGAAYNEQFF
- | TRBJ1-1 | - | TRBV27 | TGTGCCAGCAGTTTACAGCGAAACACTGAAGCTTTCTTT | CASSLQRNTEAFF
- | TRBJ1-3 | - | TRBV6-1 | TGTGCCAGCAGTGAACTAGGTGTCTCTGGAAACACCATATATTTT | CASSELGVSGNTIYF
TRBD1 | TRBJ2-2 | - | TRBV4-2 | TGTGCCAGCAGCGCGGGGCAGGGGGCATCCGGGGAGCTGTTTTTT | CASSAGQGASGELFF
- | TRBJ2-7 | - | TRBV18 | TGTGCCAGCTCACCGACAGGACCCCTCTACGAGCAGTACTTC | CASSPTGPLYEQYF
- | TRBJ2-3 | - | TRBV11-3 | TGTGCCAGCAGCTTAGATCCTAGGCAGCGCACAGATACGCAGTATTTT | CASSLDPRQRTDTQYF
TRBD1 | TRBJ1-1 | - | TRBV28 | TGTGCCAGCAGGAGGACAGGGGTCTACGCTGAAGCTTTCTTT | CASRRTGVYAEAFF
- | TRBJ2-3 | - | TRBV7-9 | TGTGCCAGCAGCTCCACCAGATCAACAGTTGGTACGCAGTATTTT | CASSSTRSTVGTQYF
TRBD2 | TRBJ2-4 | - | TRBV3-1/TRBV3-2 | TGTGCCAGCAGCGCTAGCGGGGGTTATCAAGGCATTCAGTACTTC | CASSASGGYQGIQYF
TRBD1 | TRBJ2-7 | - | TRBV7-9 | TGTGCCAGCACCCAGGGGGCTAACGAGCAGTACTTC | CASTQGANEQYF
- | TRBJ2-5 | - | TRBV6-2/TRBV6-3 | TGTGCCAGCAGTTACCTAGGGGAAGAGACCCAGTACTTC | CASSYLGEETQYF
- | TRBJ2-7 | - | TRBV3-1/TRBV3-2 | TGTGCCAGCAGAAAGGGAGACCTTTCCTACGAGCAGTACTTC | CASRKGDLSYEQYF
TRBD2 | TRBJ2-7 | few | TRBV28 | TGTGCCAGCAGTTTATCTTGGAGCCTGGGGACTAGCGCCTCCTACGAGCAGTACTTC | CASSLSWSLGTSASYEQYF
TRBD2 | TRBJ2-2 | - | TRBV6-4 | TGTGCCAGCAGTGAATCCCCGACTAGCGGGAGTTTTACCGGGGAGCTGTTTTTT | CASSESPTSGSFTGELFF
TRBD2 | TRBJ2-1 | - | TRBV9 | TGTGCCAGCAGCGTAGCCGGGGGACTAGGTCTTGCTGAGCAGTTCTTC | CASSVAGGLGLAEQFF
- | TRBJ2-5 | - | TRBV7-6 | TGTGCCAGCAGCCAAAGAGCCCCGGCACAGGCGATCGAGACCCAGTACTTC | CASSQRAPAQAIETQYF
- | TRBJ2-1 | few | TRBV3-1/TRBV3-2 | TGTGCCAGCAGCCCATTACCGGGACTCCCCGGGGAGCAGTTCTTC | CASSPLPGLPGEQFF
- | TRBJ2-7 | - | TRBV20-1 | TGCAGTGCTTCCCCCGAGATCGAGCAGTACTTC | CSASPEIEQYF
TRBD1 | TRBJ1-2 | - | TRBV24-1 | TGTGCCACCAGTGGCCATCCCGGGACAGGGAACTATGGCTACACCTTC | CATSGHPGTGNYGYTF
TRBD1 | TRBJ1-5 | - | TRBV18 | TGTGCCAGCTCACCAACAGGGGGCAATCAGCCCCAGCATTTT | CASSPTGGNQPQHF
- | TRBJ2-7 | - | TRBV2 | TGTGCCAGCAGGCCGGACATAGCCCGAACCTACGAGCAGTACTTC | CASRPDIARTYEQYF
- | TRBJ1-6 | few | TRBV6-4 | TGTGCCAGCAGTGCAGGGACGGGGGCACCCCTCCACTTT | CASSAGTGAPLHF
TRBD2 | TRBJ2-1 | - | TRBV2 | TGTGCCAGCAGTCCGTTCCCTAGCGGGAGCTCCTACAATGAGCAGTTCTTC | CASSPFPSGSSYNEQFF
- | TRBJ2-5 | - | TRBV6-5 | TGTGCCACCTCAGACAGGACCCAAGAGACCCAGTACTTC | CATSDRTQETQYF
- | TRBJ1-4 | - | TRBV18 | TGTGCCAGCTCACTCCGGGAGAAGGGTGAAAAACTGTTTTTT | CASSLREKGEKLFF
- | TRBJ1-5 | - | TRBV19 | TGTGCCAGTAGTCCCCGAGGGGGAAGCAATCAGCCCCAGCATTTT | CASSPRGGSNQPQHF
- | TRBJ1-1 | - | TRBV7-2 | TGTGCCAGCAGCTCGCACAGGGAAACTGAAGCTTTCTTT | CASSSHRETEAFF
- | TRBJ1-1 | - | TRBV19 | TGTGCCAGTAGTGCCCCGGGGTACACTGAAGCTTTCTTT | CASSAPGYTEAFF
TRBD2 | TRBJ2-3 | few | TRBV7-3 | TGTGCCAGCAGCTTATGGGGGACTAGCCCAGATACGCAGTATTTT | CASSLWGTSPDTQYF
- | TRBJ1-5 | - | TRBV7-9 | TGTGCCAGCAGCCTCGGCGGGATTGGCAATCAGCCCCAGCATTTT | CASSLGGIGNQPQHF
TRBD2 | TRBJ2-3 | - | TRBV24-1 | TGTGCCACCAGTGGCCCCCAGTCGACTAGCGGGGGGTGGACAGATACGCAGTATTTT | CATSGPQSTSGGWTDTQYF